This T cell receptor (beta chain) was obtained from a study of blood T cells in healthy people across ages. Notes on the study in general: Both naive CD4+ cell counts and diversity were greater in long-lived donors than in aged donors.

Extractions gave at least 5 micrograms of total RNA per sample. Alongside a J-beta primer mix, a sample-barcoded 5' primer served in a second PCR lasting about 7 to 11 cycles. Every molecule of cDNA carried a tag from a template-switch adaptor with 12 random nucleotides. TCRdb independently ran MiXCR on the 5' RACE reads; one entry per CDR3 protein. Seen here are 550,000 to 650,000 distinct CDR3 sequences, about 30% observed once, and the top ten hold around 16%. Only one count was recorded for this clonotype. Its target is unknown. The CDR3 is made up of 16 amino acids. V was cut by 1 base and J by 5 bases, with 15 bases left in between. Germline V gives CDR1 LGHNA, CDR2 YSLEER.

The sample was blood. The clonotype comes from an elderly woman in good health. This chain connects TRBV4-3 to TRBJ2-1; D not resolved. The CDR3 reads CASSQVARSLNNEQFF. The CDR3 nucleotides read TGCGCCAGCAGCCAAGTTGCCAGGTCACTAAACAATGAGCAGTTCTTC.